Presented here are 28 T cell receptor beta chains from one specimen sequenced in a study of T cells in Graves' hyperthyroidism and ophthalmopathy. RNA transcripts yielded amplified TCR beta CDR3 regions. The TCR CDR3 first-round RT-PCR relied on the HTBI primer set. TCRdb reprocessed the multiplex PCR reads via MiXCR and lists one record per CDR3 protein. The sample holds about 840,000 distinct CDR3 sequences, more than 30% seen once. Specimen: blood. The receptors derive from a man between 18 and 29 years old with Graves' hyperthyroidism.

This clonotype was counted between two and nine times. J is TRBJ1-1 and V is TRBV5-4; 7 nucleotides line up with TRBD1. The CDR3 sequence is 14 residues long. From germline, CDR1 is SGHNT and CDR2 YYREEE (reference sequence). Trimming removed 4 bases from V and 1 base from J; junction bases left unmatched: 4. The CDR3 is CASSTGTENTEAFF. In DNA, the CDR3 is TGTGCCAGCAGCACAGGGACAGAGAACACTGAAGCTTTCTTT.

V is TRBV7-2 and J is TRBJ2-7, with 8 bases aligning to TRBD1. V lost 5 bases, J lost 3 bases, and 15 bases stayed unmatched. CDR1 is SGHTA, CDR2 FQGNSA, per germline. The CDR3 is 17 amino acids. CDR3 nucleotides: TGTGCCAGCAGCCTCGCCCCCACAGGGGGAGTAAGCTACGAGCAGTACTTC. Protein product: CASSLAPTGGVSYEQYF.

This clonotype has a handful of counts. The chain employs TRBV20-1 and TRBJ1-5; D is perhaps TRBD1 (6 bases). Germline V gene data show CDR1 as DFQATT and CDR2 as SNEGSKA (reference sequence). The ends were cut back, 0 bases at V and 6 bases at J, with 12 bases in the middle. There are 14 residues in the CDR3. In nucleotides, the CDR3 is TGCAGTGCTAGAGACGGGGGGCCCAGTCAGCCCCAGCATTTT. Protein: CSARDGGPSQPQHF.

There are a few counts of this clonotype. The rearrangement uses TRBV20-1 and TRBJ2-2, with 8 positions matching TRBD2. With 5 bases clipped from V and 1 base from J, the junction kept 6 bases outside the gene matches. Germline V gene data show CDR1 as DFQATT and CDR2 as SNEGSKA (reference sequence). This CDR3 is 15 amino acids long. CDR3 protein: CSARRAGENTGELFF. CDR3 coding DNA: TGCAGTGCTCGAAGAGCGGGAGAGAACACCGGGGAGCTGTTTTTT.

This clonotype was counted a few times. The CDR3 DNA follows: TGTGCCAGCAGTCCCCGGGACAGGGACCAGCCCCAGCATTTT. The encoded protein is CASSPRDRDQPQHF. The chain couples TRBV7-8 to TRBJ1-5; the match to TRBD1 covers 9 bases. The V and J ends lost 6 bases and 7 bases, in that order; junction bases with no gene match: 7. The CDR3 is made up of 14 amino acids. Germline V CDR1 and CDR2: SGHVS, FQNEAQ.

The V and J genes are TRBV7-9 and TRBJ2-7, with no clear D. Germline assignment: CDR1 SEHNR and CDR2 FQNEAQ (reference sequence). Between the trimmed V and J ends, which lost 3 bases and 2 bases, there was a span of 11 bases. There are 14 residues in the CDR3. The CDR3 region has the DNA TGTGCCAGCAGCTTTCCAGAGAGAGCCTACGAGCAGTACTTC. Its translation is CASSFPERAYEQYF.

This clonotype was recorded at least ten times. This chain joins TRBV20-1 and TRBJ1-4; D not resolved. The CDR3 runs 13 residues. V was trimmed by 5 bases and J by 5 bases, leaving 12 bases between them. CDR1 and CDR2 from the germline V gene are DFQATT and SNEGSKA (reference sequence). The CDR3 nucleotides are TGCAGTGCTCTCTCGGTCCTCAATGAAAAACTGTTTTTT. It yields the protein CSALSVLNEKLFF.

This clonotype was found many times. The J gene is TRBJ1-2, the V gene TRBV9; unclear D gene. Germline CDR1 is SGDLS and CDR2 is YYNGEE. V lost 0 bases and J lost 0, with 9 bases in between. The CDR3 runs 15 residues. Here the CDR3 reads CASSVGDTANYGYTF. In nucleotides, the CDR3 is TGTGCCAGCAGCGTAGGAGACACAGCTAACTATGGCTACACCTTC.

This CDR3 reads CSAGAFGAEAQYF. DNA for the CDR3: TGCAGTGCTGGGGCCTTCGGTGCGGAGGCCCAGTACTTC. The chain links TRBV20-1 to TRBJ2-5; D is possibly TRBD1 or TRBD2 (5 bases each). CDR3 size: 13 residues. V lost 5 bases, J lost 9 bases, and 19 bases lay in between. Germline values: CDR1 DFQATT, CDR2 SNEGSKA (reference sequence).

A few counts support this clonotype. J is TRBJ1-4 and V is TRBV7-2, with TRBD1 matching over 8 bases. Trimming cost V 5 bases and J 7 bases; bases outside gene matches: 9. The CDR3 loop spans 15 amino acids. Germline CDR1 reads SGHTA; CDR2 reads FQGNSA. The CDR3 region is CASSTLTGEGEKLFF. In DNA, the CDR3 is TGTGCCAGCAGCACCCTGACAGGGGAGGGTGAAAAACTGTTTTTT.

The V call is TRBV9, the J call TRBJ2-5; D is perhaps TRBD1 or TRBD2 (6 bases each). This CDR3 comprises 18 residues. CDR1 is SGDLS, CDR2 YYNGEE, per germline. Trimming left V 0 bases short and J 3 bases short, with 21 bases between. CDR3 protein: CASSVVGGIGGTEETQYF. CDR3 coding DNA: TGTGCCAGCAGCGTAGTTGGGGGGATTGGGGGCACTGAAGAGACCCAGTACTTC.

This sequence joins TRBV7-3 and TRBJ2-5, with D possibly TRBD2 on 5 matching bases. Trimming removed 0 bases from V and 5 bases from J, with 13 bases in between. Germline lookup yields CDR1 SGHTA and CDR2 FQGTGA. This CDR3 region has 15 residues. The CDR3 DNA reads as TGTGCCAGCAGCTTAACGGTCGCTAGCAGGGAGACCCAGTACTTC. This codes for CASSLTVASRETQYF.

This sequence joins TRBV19 and TRBJ2-2; 9 nucleotides line up with TRBD1. The V gene's germline CDR1 is LNHDA and CDR2 SQIVND (reference sequence). The CDR3 runs to 17 residues. Trimming cost V 3 bases and J 5 bases; bases outside gene matches: 10. The CDR3: CASSIHRGRWVTGELFF. CDR3 nucleotides: TGTGCCAGTAGTATCCACAGGGGGCGATGGGTAACCGGGGAGCTGTTTTTT.

V gene TRBV29-1 combines with J gene TRBJ1-1; no reliable D call. V was trimmed by 6 bases and J by 8 bases, leaving 22 bases between them. The germline gives CDR1 SQVTM, CDR2 ANQGSEA. The CDR3 is made up of 14 amino acids. The CDR3 region is CSVLGENTGREAFF. The CDR3 DNA follows: TGCAGCGTCCTTGGAGAGAACACCGGGAGGGAAGCTTTCTTT.

This sequence joins TRBV5-1 and TRBJ2-7; 9 bases are a match to TRBD1. Germline CDR1 reads SGHRS; CDR2 reads YFSETQ. CDR3 size: 13 residues. V trimming: 8 bases; J trimming: 5 bases; junction bases outside the gene matches: 8. This CDR3 reads CASRGTGHDEQYF. CDR3 coding DNA: TGCGCCAGTCGGGGGACAGGGCACGACGAGCAGTACTTC.

The chain couples TRBV2 to TRBJ2-2; D remains ambiguous. Germline CDR1 is SNHLY and CDR2 is FYNNEI. The V end lost 5 bases, the J end lost 4 bases, and 14 bases lay between the germline ends. This CDR3 has 15 residues. Here the CDR3 DNA reads TGTGCCAGCAGTCTGGCGAGGCAGACCACCGGGGAGCTGTTTTTT. This encodes CASSLARQTTGELFF.

This clonotype was seen at least ten times. The chain employs TRBV2 and TRBJ2-5; D is perhaps TRBD1 (5 bases). This CDR3 region has 13 residues. Trimming pared 7 bases from V and 2 bases from J, leaving 11 bases between. From germline, CDR1 is SNHLY and CDR2 FYNNEI. CDR3 sequence reads: CASMRQRQETQYF. In DNA form, the CDR3 reads TGTGCCAGCATGCGACAGAGACAAGAGACCCAGTACTTC.

This clonotype was counted only a few times. The chain joins TRBV11-2 to TRBJ2-7; 7 bases are a match to TRBD1. This CDR3 has 14 amino acids. The J segment lost 5 bases and the V segment lost 5 bases, leaving 9 bases of the junction unmatched. In germline, CDR1 is SGHAT, CDR2 FQNNGV. The DNA of the CDR3 is TGTGCCAGCAGCCCCACAGGGGTCCCCGACGAGCAGTACTTC. Translated, it gives CASSPTGVPDEQYF. Drawing the rest from reference TRBV11-2 and TRBJ2-7, the complete variable domain is EAGVAQSPRYKIIEKRQSVAFWCNPISGHATLYWYQQILGQGPKLLIQFQNNGVVDDSQLPKDRFSAERLKGVDSTLKIQPAKLEDSAVYLCASSPTGVPDEQYFGPGTRLTVT.

The rearrangement uses TRBV4-3 and TRBJ1-4; no clear D. The length of the CDR3 is 16 residues. Germline V gene sequence: CDR1 LGHNA, CDR2 YSLEER. The V end lost 0 bases, the J end lost 4 bases, and 12 bases lay between the germline ends. CDR3 sequence (DNA): TGCGCCAGCAGCCAAGATCTGCCTCCCTTTAATGAAAAACTGTTTTTT. Encoded protein: CASSQDLPPFNEKLFF.

This clonotype was observed a handful of times. The V call is TRBV28, the J call TRBJ1-5; 8 nucleotides match TRBD1. J lost 3 bases, V lost 4 bases, and 5 bases had no gene match. The CDR3 totals 15 residues. Germline CDR1 MDHEN, CDR2 SYDVKM. The DNA of the CDR3 is TGTGCCAGCAGTTCCTTGGACAGGGTCAATCAGCCCCAGCATTTT. Residues: CASSSLDRVNQPQHF.

The V and J genes are TRBV7-9 and TRBJ2-3, with D tentatively TRBD1 (5 bases). Germline values: CDR1 SEHNR, CDR2 FQNEAQ (reference sequence). The V gene lost 7 bases and the J gene lost 4 bases, with 12 bases spanning the gap. The CDR3 sequence is 13 residues long. The CDR3 region is CASNQQVADTQYF. For the CDR3, the DNA is TGTGCCAGCAACCAACAGGTAGCAGATACGCAGTATTTT.

This clonotype occurred a few times. This chain links TRBV2 with TRBJ2-7; D gene ambiguous. CDR1 and CDR2 from the germline V gene are SNHLY and FYNNEI. V dropped 4 bases and J dropped 0 bases, with 10 bases sitting between them. The CDR3 spans 14 residues. This chain's CDR3 is CASSAEQNSYEQYF. The CDR3 nucleotides read TGTGCCAGCAGTGCGGAACAGAACTCCTACGAGCAGTACTTC.

This clonotype was found many times. The chain employs TRBV7-9 and TRBJ2-6; no definite D call. With 7 bases removed from V and 0 bases from J, the gap between germline ends came to 13 bases. The CDR3 runs to 16 residues. CDR1 and CDR2 from the germline V gene are SEHNR and FQNEAQ (reference sequence). The CDR3 loop reads CASTVGPSSGANVLTF. CDR3 sequence (DNA): TGTGCCAGCACCGTAGGACCGAGCTCTGGGGCCAACGTCCTGACTTTC.

The V gene is TRBV7-2, the J gene TRBJ1-3; D may be TRBD1 (6 bases). The CDR3 length is 14 residues. Between the trimmed V and J ends, which lost 1 base and 7 bases, there was a span of 11 bases. Germline V gives CDR1 SGHTA, CDR2 FQGNSA. The CDR3 nucleotides read TGTGCCAGCAGCTTAGGAGGGGGGGTGAACACCATATATTTT. It encodes CASSLGGGVNTIYF.

The V and J genes are TRBV9 and TRBJ2-6; no firm D call. The CDR3 contains 14 residues. Trimming cost V 3 bases and J 4 bases, with 8 bases left between them. Looked up from germline, CDR1 is SGDLS and CDR2 is YYNGEE. This CDR3 is CASSESTGANVLTF. The DNA of the CDR3 is TGTGCCAGCAGCGAGTCGACAGGGGCCAACGTCCTGACTTTC.

In regard to this clonotype: This clone may be a read error of a much larger clone one base away. The chain recombines TRBV10-3 with TRBJ1-5, with 10 bases that match TRBD1. V was pared by 3 bases and J by 8 bases, with 4 bases of the junction left unmatched. The CDR3 contains 14 residues. The germline CDR1 and CDR2 sequences are ENHRY and SYGVKD. CDR3 sequence: CAISDGTGDKPQHF. CDR3 nucleotides: TGTGCCATCAGTGACGGGACAGGGGACAAGCCCCAGCATTTT.

The sample holds many counts of this clonotype. This chain joins TRBV9 and TRBJ1-2, with TRBD1 as a possible D gene (5 bases). V shed 2 bases and J shed 3 bases, with 17 bases lying between them. Germline assignment: CDR1 SGDLS and CDR2 YYNGEE. This CDR3 has 16 amino acids. The CDR3 loop reads CASSVPHGGSDYGYTF. The CDR3 DNA reads as TGTGCCAGCAGCGTCCCTCACGGGGGGTCGGACTATGGCTACACCTTC.

Comment on this clonotype: A much bigger clone sits one base away, suggesting this may be a read error. V is TRBV7-8 and J is TRBJ1-5; D unresolved. With 7 bases removed from V and 6 bases from J, the gap between germline ends came to 19 bases. CDR3 length: 15 residues. From germline, CDR1 is SGHVS and CDR2 FQNEAQ. DNA of the CDR3: TGTGCCAGCACCACAGCCGGTGTAGGGAGTCAGCCCCAGCATTTT. This gives the protein CASTTAGVGSQPQHF. Looking up the rest from reference TRBV7-8 and TRBJ1-5 gives the full variable domain: GAGVSQSPRYKVAKRGQDVALRCDPISGHVSLFWYQQALGQGPEFLTYFQNEAQLDKSGLPSDRFFAERPEGSVSTLKIQRTQQEDSAVYLCASTTAGVGSQPQHFGDGTRLSIL.